Below, 9 T cell receptor beta chains from the same sample are listed, as sequenced in a study of response to subunit inactivated influenza vaccine. Each CDR3 protein gets one entry after TCRdb re-called the RT-PCR reads with MiXCR. This table holds 530,000 or so distinct CDR3 sequences, 12% to 15% found once. Material: PBMCs from blood, obtained 11 to 12 days after vaccination. The receptors here all came from a man aged 45-65 years who received an inactivated influenza vaccine.

This clonotype was seen a handful of times. The chain joins TRBV5-1 to TRBJ2-1; 8 bases fit TRBD1. This CDR3 has 14 amino acids. V dropped 1 base and J dropped 5; count of bases not matched to a gene: 2. Germline V CDR1 and CDR2: SGHRS, YFSETQ. The CDR3 loop reads CASSLTGQDNEQFF. The CDR3, as DNA: TGCGCCAGCAGCTTGACGGGACAGGACAATGAGCAGTTCTTC. The full variable domain, its missing parts supplied by reference TRBV5-1 and TRBJ2-1, is KAGVTQTPRYLIKTRGQQVTLSCSPISGHRSVSWYQQTPGQGLQFLFEYFSETQRNKGNFPGRFSGRQFSNSRSEMNVSTLELGDSALYLCASSLTGQDNEQFFGPGTRLTVL.

At least ten counts were recorded for this clonotype. This rearrangement joins TRBV28 to TRBJ2-7; TRBD1 aligns across 8 bases. The J segment lost 1 base and the V segment lost 6 bases, leaving 5 bases of the junction unmatched. The germline V gene encodes CDR1 MDHEN and CDR2 SYDVKM. This CDR3 has 14 amino acids. The CDR3 loop is CASRWGQASYEQYF. The CDR3 nucleotides are TGTGCCAGCAGATGGGGACAGGCGTCCTACGAGCAGTACTTC.

The chain couples TRBV7-9 to TRBJ1-5, with TRBD1 matching over 7 bases. This CDR3 has 15 amino acids. J lost 7 bases, V lost 5 bases, and 11 bases had no gene match. Germline V gene lookup returns CDR1 SEHNR and CDR2 FQNEAQ (reference sequence). In DNA, the CDR3 is TGTGCCAGCAGCGCAAAAGACAGGGTTCGACAGCCCCAGCATTTT. Its protein is CASSAKDRVRQPQHF.

This chain connects TRBV12-3 or TRBV12-4 to TRBJ1-5; D is unresolved. The ends were cut back, 4 bases at V and 3 bases at J, with 7 bases in the middle. The CDR3 loop spans 13 amino acids. The CDR3 loop reads CASSSLPNQPQHF. The CDR3 DNA is TGTGCCAGCAGTTCCCTCCCCAATCAGCCCCAGCATTTT.

This clonotype was counted only a few times. The chain links TRBV20-1 to TRBJ1-4; D remains ambiguous. The CDR3 sequence is 13 residues long. In germline, CDR1 is DFQATT, CDR2 SNEGSKA (reference sequence). V was cut by 3 bases and J by 6 bases, with 11 bases left in between. CDR3 in amino acids: CSARWGADEKLFF. In nucleotides, the CDR3 is TGCAGTGCTAGGTGGGGAGCGGATGAAAAACTGTTTTTT.

The gene calls are TRBV7-8 and TRBJ2-7; D might be TRBD2 (5 bases). The V and J ends lost 1 base and 2 bases respectively, with 12 bases between them. The CDR3 spans 15 residues. Germline V gene lookup returns CDR1 SGHVS and CDR2 FQNEAQ. The CDR3 bases are TGTGCCAGCAGCTTAGGAGCAGCGGTGCCCTACGAGCAGTACTTC. This encodes CASSLGAAVPYEQYF.

This chain joins TRBV7-2 and TRBJ2-7; 10 bases align to TRBD2. The CDR3 extends over 16 amino acids. V was clipped by 5 bases and J by 3 bases; unmatched bases: 10. CDR1 and CDR2 from the germline V gene are SGHTA and FQGNSA. CDR3 sequence (DNA): TGTGCCAGCAGCACAACTAGCGGGATCTTAGGCTACGAGCAGTACTTC. It translates to CASSTTSGILGYEQYF. The full variable domain, its missing parts supplied by reference TRBV7-2 and TRBJ2-7, is GAGVSQSPSNKVTEKGKDVELRCDPISGHTALYWYRQSLGQGLEFLIYFQGNSAPDKSGLPSDRFSAERTGGSVSTLTIQRTQQEDSAVYLCASSTTSGILGYEQYFGPGTRLTVT.

This clonotype was recorded at least ten times. The chain carries TRBV12-3 or TRBV12-4 and TRBJ2-2; D perhaps matches TRBD2 (6 bases). The V end lost 3 bases, the J end lost 6 bases, and 14 bases lay between the germline ends. The length of the CDR3 is 15 residues. The CDR3: CASSFGGGFSGELFF. The CDR3 region has the DNA TGTGCCAGCAGTTTTGGGGGAGGATTTTCCGGGGAGCTGTTTTTT.

The V and J genes are TRBV28 and TRBJ2-3, with 9 positions matching TRBD2. Trimming took 3 bases from V and 2 from J; bases not matched to a gene: 6. Germline V gene sequence: CDR1 MDHEN, CDR2 SYDVKM. This CDR3 has 16 amino acids. CDR3 amino acids: CASSFVIAGVTDTQYF. For the CDR3, the DNA is TGTGCCAGCAGTTTTGTGATAGCGGGAGTCACAGATACGCAGTATTTT.